Only one count was recorded for the clone carrying this T cell receptor (beta chain). Germline V lookup: CDR1 SGHNT, CDR2 YYREEE (reference sequence). The V end was cut by 5 bases, the J end by 6 bases, with 17 bases between. The CDR3 has 14 residues. These data come from a study of blood T cell repertoires in COVID-19. Overall study context: The United States, Italy and Spain were the sources of the acute and convalescent COVID-19 samples. Sources were T cells, B-cell-depleted T cells, or PBMCs; the material itself was cDNA or gDNA.

In the study's own analysis: Amplified reference gene primers provided the basis for estimating nucleated cell counts. The method was immunoSEQ multiplex PCR; TCRdb's version includes in-frame clones alone and lacks a portion of them. V, J and clone size were drawn from that table, and D and trimming were deduced from the DNA. The data show some 330,000 clones, with 85% to 90% seen just once and 1.5% to 2% held by the top ten. Seattle's cohort entered during active infection and was followed longitudinally. The specimen sequenced was peripheral blood. The chain has TRBV5-4 and TRBJ1-1; maybe TRBD1 (6 bases). The sequence derives from a woman aged 30 to 39 with COVID-19, enrolled during active disease. CDR3 DNA sequence: TGTGCCAGCAGTGGAACCAAACAGGGCCCTGAAGCTTTCTTT. Translating gives CASSGTKQGPEAFF.